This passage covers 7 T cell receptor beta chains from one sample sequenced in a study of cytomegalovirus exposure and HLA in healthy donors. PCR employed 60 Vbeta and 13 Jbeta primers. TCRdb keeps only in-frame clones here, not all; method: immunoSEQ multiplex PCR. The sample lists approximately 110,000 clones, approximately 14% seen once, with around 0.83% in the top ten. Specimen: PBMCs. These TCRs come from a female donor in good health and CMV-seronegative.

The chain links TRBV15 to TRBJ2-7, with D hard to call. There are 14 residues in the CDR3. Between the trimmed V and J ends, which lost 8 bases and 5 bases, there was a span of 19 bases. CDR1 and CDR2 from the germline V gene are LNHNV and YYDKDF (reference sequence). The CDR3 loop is CATGFSLRRDEQYF. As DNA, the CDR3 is TGTGCCACCGGATTTAGTCTTCGGAGAGACGAGCAGTACTTC.

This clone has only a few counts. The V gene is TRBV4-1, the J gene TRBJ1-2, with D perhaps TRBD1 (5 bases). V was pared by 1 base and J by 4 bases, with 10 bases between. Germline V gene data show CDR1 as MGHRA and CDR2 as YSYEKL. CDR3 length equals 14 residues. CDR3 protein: CASSQGGTFYGYTF. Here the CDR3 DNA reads TGCGCCAGCAGCCAAGGCGGGACCTTCTATGGCTACACCTTC.

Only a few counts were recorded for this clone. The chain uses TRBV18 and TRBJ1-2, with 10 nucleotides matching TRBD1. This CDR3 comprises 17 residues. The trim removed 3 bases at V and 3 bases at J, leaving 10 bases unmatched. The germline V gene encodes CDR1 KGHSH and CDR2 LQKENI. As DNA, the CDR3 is TGTGCCAGCTCACCTACCGGGACAGGGGCATTTTACTATGGCTACACCTTC. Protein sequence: CASSPTGTGAFYYGYTF.

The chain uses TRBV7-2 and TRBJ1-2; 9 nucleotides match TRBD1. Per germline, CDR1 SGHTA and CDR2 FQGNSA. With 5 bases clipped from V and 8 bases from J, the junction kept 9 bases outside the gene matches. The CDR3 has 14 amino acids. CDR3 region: CASSRTGGPRGYTF. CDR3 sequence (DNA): TGTGCCAGCAGCCGAACAGGGGGCCCTCGGGGCTACACCTTC.

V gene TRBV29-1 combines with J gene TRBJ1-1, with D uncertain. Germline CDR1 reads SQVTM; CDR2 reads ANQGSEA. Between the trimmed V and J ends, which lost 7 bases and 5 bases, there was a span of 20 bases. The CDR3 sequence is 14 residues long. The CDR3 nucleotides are TGCAGCGAACGCCGGGAAAGGGTTGGAACTGAAGCTTTCTTT. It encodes CSERRERVGTEAFF.

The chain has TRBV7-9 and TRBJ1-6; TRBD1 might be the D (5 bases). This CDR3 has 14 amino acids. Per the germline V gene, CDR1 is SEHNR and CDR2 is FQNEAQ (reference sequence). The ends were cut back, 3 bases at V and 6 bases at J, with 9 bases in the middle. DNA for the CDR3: TGTGCCAGCAGCTTGGGGGGGGTTAATTCACCCCTCCACTTT. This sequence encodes CASSLGGVNSPLHF.

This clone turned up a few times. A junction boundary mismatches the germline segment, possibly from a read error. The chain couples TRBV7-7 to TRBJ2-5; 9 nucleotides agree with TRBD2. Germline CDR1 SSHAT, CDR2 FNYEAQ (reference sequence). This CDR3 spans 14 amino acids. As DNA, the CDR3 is TGTGCTAGCAGCTTCGGCGGGAGGGGAAAGACCCAGTACTTC. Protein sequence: CASSFGGRGKTQYF.